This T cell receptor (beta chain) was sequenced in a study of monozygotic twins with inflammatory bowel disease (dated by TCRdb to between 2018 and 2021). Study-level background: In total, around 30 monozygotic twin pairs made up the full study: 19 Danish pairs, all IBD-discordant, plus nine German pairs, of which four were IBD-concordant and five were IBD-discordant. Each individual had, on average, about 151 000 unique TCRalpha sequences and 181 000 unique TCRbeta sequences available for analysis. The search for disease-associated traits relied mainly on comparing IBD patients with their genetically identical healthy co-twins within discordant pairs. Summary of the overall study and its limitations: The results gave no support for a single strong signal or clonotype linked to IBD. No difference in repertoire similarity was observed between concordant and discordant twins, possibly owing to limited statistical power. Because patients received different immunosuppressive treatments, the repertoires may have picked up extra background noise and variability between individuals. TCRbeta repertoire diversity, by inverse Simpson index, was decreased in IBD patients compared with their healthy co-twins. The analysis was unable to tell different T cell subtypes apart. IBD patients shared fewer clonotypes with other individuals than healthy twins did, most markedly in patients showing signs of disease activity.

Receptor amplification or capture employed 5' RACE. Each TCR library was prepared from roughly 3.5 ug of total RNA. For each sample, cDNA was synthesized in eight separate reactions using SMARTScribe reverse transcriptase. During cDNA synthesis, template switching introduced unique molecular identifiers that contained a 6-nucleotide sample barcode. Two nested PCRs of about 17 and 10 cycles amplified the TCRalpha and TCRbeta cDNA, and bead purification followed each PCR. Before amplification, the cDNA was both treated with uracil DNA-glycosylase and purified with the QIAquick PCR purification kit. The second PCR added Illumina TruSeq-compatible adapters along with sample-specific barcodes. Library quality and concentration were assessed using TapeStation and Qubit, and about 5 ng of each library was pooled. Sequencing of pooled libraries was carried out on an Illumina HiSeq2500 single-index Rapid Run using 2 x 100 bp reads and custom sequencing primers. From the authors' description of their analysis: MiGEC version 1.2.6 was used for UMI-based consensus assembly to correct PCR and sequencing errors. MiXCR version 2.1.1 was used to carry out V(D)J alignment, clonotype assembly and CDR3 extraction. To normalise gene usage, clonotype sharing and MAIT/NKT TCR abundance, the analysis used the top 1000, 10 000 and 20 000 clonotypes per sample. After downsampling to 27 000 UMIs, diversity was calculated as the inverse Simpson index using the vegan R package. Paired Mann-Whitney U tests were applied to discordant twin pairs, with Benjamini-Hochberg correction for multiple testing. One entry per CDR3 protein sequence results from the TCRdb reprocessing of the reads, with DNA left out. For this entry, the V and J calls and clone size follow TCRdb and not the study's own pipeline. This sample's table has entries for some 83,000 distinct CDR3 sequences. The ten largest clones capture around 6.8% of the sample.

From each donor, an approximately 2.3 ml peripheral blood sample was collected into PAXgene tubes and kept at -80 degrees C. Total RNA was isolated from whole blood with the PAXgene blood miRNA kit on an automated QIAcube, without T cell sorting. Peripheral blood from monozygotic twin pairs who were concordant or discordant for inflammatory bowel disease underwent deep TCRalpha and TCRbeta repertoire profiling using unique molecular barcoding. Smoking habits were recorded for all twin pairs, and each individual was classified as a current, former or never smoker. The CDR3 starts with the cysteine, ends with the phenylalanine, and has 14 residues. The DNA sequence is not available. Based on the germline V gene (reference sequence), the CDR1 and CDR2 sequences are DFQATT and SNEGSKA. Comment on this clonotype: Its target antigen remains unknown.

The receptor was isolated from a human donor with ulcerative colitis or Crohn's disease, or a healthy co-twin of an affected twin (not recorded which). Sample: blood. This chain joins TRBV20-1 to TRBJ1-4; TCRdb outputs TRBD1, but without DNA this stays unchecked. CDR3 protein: CSASEAGLNEKLFF.